This T cell receptor beta chain was sequenced during a study of blood T cell repertoires in COVID-19. On the study more broadly: From T cells, B-cell-depleted T cells, or PBMCs came the material, which was cDNA or gDNA.

This CDR3 is built from 16 residues. CDR1 SEHNR and CDR2 FQNEAQ come from the germline V gene (reference sequence). Germline trimming cut 2 bases from V and 2 bases from J; bases unmatched to any gene: 5. Source study methods: Amplification of reference gene primers provided the estimated nucleated cell counts. The repertoire was sequenced with immunoSEQ multiplex PCR; TCRdb's copy has only in-frame clones and lacks some. The D gene and trimming were derived from the DNA, and the V and J assignments and clone size from that table. The table lists around 83,000 clones, approximately 90% of them singletons.

Sequences were obtained from peripheral blood. This receptor was obtained from a man in his 70s with active or convalescent COVID-19. The chain couples TRBV7-9 to TRBJ1-3; 8 nucleotides agree with TRBD1. The CDR3, as DNA: TGTGCCAGCAGCTTACCCTGGACAGGGACTGGAAACACCATATATTTT. This sequence encodes CASSLPWTGTGNTIYF. The full variable domain, completed using reference TRBV7-9 and TRBJ1-3, is DTGVSQNPRHKITKRGQNVTFRCDPISEHNRLYWYRQTLGQGPEFLTYFQNEAQLEKSRLLSDRFSAERPKGSFSTLEIQRTEQGDSAMYLCASSLPWTGTGNTIYFGEGSWLTVV.